The 9 T cell receptor beta chains below all came from one sample that was sequenced in a study of chemoradiotherapy in HPV16-positive cancers. Method: immunoSEQ multiplex PCR; TCRdb's copy keeps in-frame clones and lacks some. The sample yields around 15,000 clones, 60% to 85% seen once. The specimen was collected from a patient who underwent chemoradiotherapy. These receptors originate from a human donor with HPV-associated anogenital cancer.

This chain joins TRBV29-1 and TRBJ2-1, with 9 nucleotides matching TRBD1. The CDR3 sequence is 18 residues long. Germline-derived CDR1 and CDR2 are SQVTM and ANQGSEA. Germline trimming cut 5 bases from V and 3 bases from J; bases unmatched to any gene: 17. The CDR3 loop is CSVRAGTGLGGGYNEQFF. CDR3 DNA sequence: TGCAGCGTTAGGGCCGGGACAGGGCTTGGTGGGGGCTACAATGAGCAGTTCTTC.

The V gene is TRBV5-4, the J gene TRBJ1-2, with TRBD1 as a possible D gene (6 bases). CDR1 is SGHNT and CDR2 is YYREEE in the germline V gene (reference sequence). V shed 9 bases and J shed 5 bases, with 14 bases lying between them. CDR3 length: 12 residues. Here the CDR3 DNA reads TGTGCCACCCGAGAAGGGGGATATGGCTACACCTTC. Its protein product is CATREGGYGYTF.

The chain links TRBV3-2 to TRBJ1-5. TRBV3-2 is marked as a pseudogene. The CDR3 is 9 residues long. As DNA, the CDR3 is TGTGCCAGCAGTCAAGAGGGGGATTTT. Translating gives CASSQEGDF.

The rearrangement links TRBV9 to TRBJ2-7; 7 bases match TRBD1. CDR1 is SGDLS and CDR2 is YYNGEE in the germline V gene. The CDR3 length is 14 residues. V trimming: 0 bases; J trimming: 2 bases; junction bases outside the gene matches: 2. CDR3 DNA sequence: TGTGCCAGCAGCGTAGGGCAGGGGGCCTACGAGCAGTACTTC. Translation: CASSVGQGAYEQYF.

This clone was counted only a few times. The chain employs TRBV10-3 and TRBJ2-5; 8 bases agree with TRBD2. Germline V gene data show CDR1 as ENHRY and CDR2 as SYGVKD. V gave up 4 bases and J gave up 2 bases; unmatched junction bases: 6. CDR3 length equals 15 residues. CDR3 loop: CAISGSSGVQETQYF. In nucleotides, the CDR3 is TGTGCCATCAGTGGAAGTAGCGGGGTGCAAGAGACCCAGTACTTC.

V usage is TRBV4-1 and J usage is TRBJ2-1, with D unresolved. Between the trimmed V and J ends, which lost 2 bases and 4 bases, there was a span of 6 bases. Germline V gene sequence: CDR1 MGHRA, CDR2 YSYEKL. The CDR3 runs to 13 residues. As DNA, the CDR3 is TGCGCCAGCAGCCAACGCAGGTACAATGAGCAGTTCTTC. It codes for CASSQRRYNEQFF.

The rearrangement links TRBV28 to TRBJ1-2; the D gene is possibly TRBD1 (5 bases). Germline V lookup: CDR1 MDHEN, CDR2 SYDVKM. The CDR3 is made up of 15 amino acids. V was trimmed by 8 bases and J by 4 bases, leaving 20 bases between them. The CDR3 spells CASRLGTLTIYGYTF. In DNA, the CDR3 is TGTGCCAGCCGACTAGGGACTCTCACCATCTATGGCTACACCTTC.

This clone was observed a handful of times. V gene TRBV4-2 combines with J gene TRBJ2-2; a possible D gene is TRBD1 (6 bases). The V end was cut by 1 base, the J end by 4 bases, with 16 bases between. CDR3 length: 17 residues. The germline V gene encodes CDR1 LGHNA and CDR2 YNFKEQ. The DNA for the CDR3 is TGTGCCAGCAGCCAAGCCTGGGCAGGGGTGGGCACCGGGGAGCTGTTTTTT. The encoded protein is CASSQAWAGVGTGELFF.

This clone has only a few counts. The chain recombines TRBV7-6 with TRBJ1-5, with a possible D match to TRBD1 (6 bases). With 4 bases removed from V and 4 bases from J, the gap between germline ends came to 8 bases. The CDR3 consists of 13 residues. CDR1 and CDR2 (germline): SGHVS, FNYEAQ. CDR3 DNA: TGTGCCAGCAGCTCCGGACAGAATCAGCCCCAGCATTTT. Protein sequence: CASSSGQNQPQHF.